This T cell receptor (beta chain) was sequenced for a study of blood T cell repertoires in COVID-19. Study-level background: The analysed material was cDNA or gDNA that came from T cells, B-cell-depleted T cells, or PBMCs.

The CDR3 contains 14 residues. The ends were cut back, 6 bases at V and 3 bases at J, with 11 bases in the middle. Germline V gene sequence: CDR1 LGHDT, CDR2 YNNKEL (reference sequence). Authors' data handling: Reference gene primer amplification in the assay estimated nucleated cell counts. The method was immunoSEQ multiplex PCR; TCRdb's version includes in-frame clones alone and lacks a portion of them. That table is the source of V, J and clone size, and D and trimming were worked out from the DNA. The table lists more than 250,000 clones, around 87% of them singletons, with roughly 5.3% in the top ten. Residents of under 25 US areas, aged roughly 18 to 89 years, made up the participants.

The sample comprised PBMCs or T cells enriched from blood (not recorded which). V gene TRBV3-1 (or the pseudogene TRBV3-2) combines with J gene TRBJ2-2; D is uncertain. This receptor was identified in a woman aged 30 to 39 who had recovered from COVID-19. The CDR3 region has the DNA TGTGCCAGCAGACAAAACTTAGACACCGGGGAGCTGTTTTTT. Residues: CASRQNLDTGELFF.